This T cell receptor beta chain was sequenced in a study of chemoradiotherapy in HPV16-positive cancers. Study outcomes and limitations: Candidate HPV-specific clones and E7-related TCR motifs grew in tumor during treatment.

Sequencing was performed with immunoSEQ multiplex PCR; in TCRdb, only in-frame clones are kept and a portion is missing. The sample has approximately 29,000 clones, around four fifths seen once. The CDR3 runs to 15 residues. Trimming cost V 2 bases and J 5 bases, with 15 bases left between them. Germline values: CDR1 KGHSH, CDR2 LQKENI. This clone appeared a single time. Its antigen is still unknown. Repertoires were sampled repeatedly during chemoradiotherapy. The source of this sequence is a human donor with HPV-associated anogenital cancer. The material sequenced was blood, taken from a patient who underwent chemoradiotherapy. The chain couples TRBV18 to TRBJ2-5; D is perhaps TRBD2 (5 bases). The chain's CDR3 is CASSPYLGSKETQYF. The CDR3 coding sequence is TGTGCCAGCTCACCATACCTAGGGAGTAAGGAGACCCAGTACTTC.